This T cell receptor (beta chain) was profiled in a study of shared clonotypes between healthy human individuals. Study observations and caveats: With a handful of donors compared, around 4.7% of naive CD4 clonotypes were shared.

As for this clone: The antigen is unknown.

Produced via immunoSEQ multiplex PCR; TCRdb's table is partial and in-frame only. Of around 2,000,000 clones in the sample, around 95% were seen once. Germline loops: CDR1 MNHNS, CDR2 SASEGT. CDR3 length equals 15 residues. V lost 6 bases, J lost 3 bases, and 6 bases stayed unmatched. The sequence derives from a man in his late teens or twenties in good health. V usage is TRBV6-1 and J usage is TRBJ1-5; 9 nucleotides line up with TRBD1. Specimen: naive CD4+ T cells sorted from blood. Described subset: CD45RA+ positively selected. This CDR3 is CASSRGQGINQPQHF. CDR3 DNA: TGTGCCAGCAGCCGGGGACAGGGAATCAATCAGCCCCAGCATTTT.